The entry below gives a single T cell receptor (beta chain) sequence along with its context. Its antigen remains unidentified. From the germline J gene comes the end of the CDR3, since the read stops 3 residues before it. Assay used: immunoSEQ multiplex PCR; TCRdb lists only in-frame clones, some missing. This sample's table has approximately 16,000 clones. The data derive from a study of T cells in women clearing cervical HPV infection. The overall study: Women with histologically confirmed HPV16-related CIN3 or worse, 2 with invasive cancer, served as cases.

Between the trimmed V and J ends, which lost 4 bases and 5 bases, there was a span of 11 bases. This CDR3 is built from 13 residues. Germline V CDR1 and CDR2: SGHTA, FQGNSA. Study-wide findings and caveats: Controls had more TRBV6-7 (about 0.16%) than cases (around 0.11%). CIN3+ cases had significantly higher TCR repertoire richness than controls, but evenness did not differ. T-cell numbers per sample were unknown and may explain richness differences.

Specimen: blood buffy coat. The TCR originated in a woman between 18 and 70 years old with a cervical HPV16 infection that either progressed to CIN3+ or cleared (not recorded which). The chain joins TRBV7-2 to TRBJ1-2, with D possibly TRBD1 on 6 matching bases. The CDR3: CASSSDRPYGYTF. Partial CDR3 DNA: TGTGCCAGCAGCTCCGACAGGCCTTATGGC.